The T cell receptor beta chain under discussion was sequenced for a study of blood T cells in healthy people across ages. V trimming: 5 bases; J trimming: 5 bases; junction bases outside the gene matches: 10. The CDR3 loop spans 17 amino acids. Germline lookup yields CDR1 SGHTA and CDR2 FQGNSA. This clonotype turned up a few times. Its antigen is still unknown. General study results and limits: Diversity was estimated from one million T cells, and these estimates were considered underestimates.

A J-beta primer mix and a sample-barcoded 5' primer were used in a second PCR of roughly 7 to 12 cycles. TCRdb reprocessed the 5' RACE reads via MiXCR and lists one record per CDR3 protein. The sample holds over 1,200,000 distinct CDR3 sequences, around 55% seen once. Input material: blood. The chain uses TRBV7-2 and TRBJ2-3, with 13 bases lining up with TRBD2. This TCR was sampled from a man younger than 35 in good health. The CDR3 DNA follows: TGTGCCAGCAGCCGACAAACCGGGACTAGCGGGAAAGATACGCAGTATTTT. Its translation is CASSRQTGTSGKDTQYF.